This T cell receptor (beta chain) stems from a study of glioma-infiltrating T cells. General study results and limits: Only very few CDR3 sequences appeared in both tissue and blood. Gliomas, especially low-grade, showed above-expected tissue-blood divergence; non-neoplastic patients showed below.

Regarding this clonotype: The antigen is unknown. A much larger clone differs from this one at a single base, so this may be a read error.

TCR alpha and beta CDR3 regions were amplified from RNA using iRepertoire nested multiplex PCR. Input was about 95-400 ng of tissue mRNA or PBMC total RNA. TCRdb called the multiplex PCR reads again in MiXCR, with one record for every CDR3 protein. Among fewer than 200,000 distinct CDR3 sequences listed, more than 25% were seen once. This CDR3 has 13 residues. Germline CDR1 is SQVTM and CDR2 is ANQGSEA. The sequence came from a human donor with low-grade glioma or glioblastoma, undergoing nonglioma brain surgery, or in good health (not recorded which). Sequencing input: glioma tissue, nonneoplastic brain tissue, or PBMCs (not recorded which). The rearrangement uses TRBV29-1 and TRBJ2-7, with TRBD1 identical over 7 bases. The CDR3 here is CSVAGTAAYEQHF. In DNA form, the CDR3 reads TGCAGCGTTGCCGGGACAGCCGCCTACGAGCAGCACTTC.